The 14 T cell receptor beta chains reported below all come from one sample, sequenced in a study of blood T cell repertoires in COVID-19 (TCRdb year 2020). The library was built by means of the immunoSEQ multiplex PCR assay. TCRdb stores this immuneACCESS table with in-frame sequences only. Part of the clones is absent; in the studies checked, under half of the shortfall reflects unresolved V genes, and no reason is known for the rest. A total of approximately 180,000 clones appear in this sample, 85% to 90% of them only once. In total, the top ten clones hold about 20% of the sample. The material sequenced was peripheral blood. The receptors stem from a person between 70 and 80 years old with COVID-19, enrolled during active disease.

The chain is built from TRBV2 and TRBJ2-7; 7 bases fit TRBD1. This CDR3 spans 13 amino acids. In germline, CDR1 is SNHLY, CDR2 FYNNEI. V lost 4 bases to trimming and J lost 2 bases; unmatched junction nucleotides: 2. The CDR3 DNA reads TGTGCCAGCAGTGGGGACAGTACCTACGAGCAGTACTTC. It specifies CASSGDSTYEQYF.

The chain recombines TRBV5-1 with TRBJ2-7, with 7 bases identical to TRBD2. The CDR3 has 14 amino acids. The junction had 6 bases not matched to a gene; V was cut back by 4 bases and J by 2 bases. Germline CDR1 SGHRS, CDR2 YFSETQ. CDR3 nucleotides: TGCGCCAGCAGCGGGGGGGTCCTAACCTACGAGCAGTACTTC. This translates into CASSGGVLTYEQYF.

This clone came up many times. This chain joins TRBV5-1 and TRBJ2-7; D gene uncertain. The V and J ends lost 1 base and 3 bases respectively, with 8 bases between them. This CDR3 region has 13 residues. Germline V lookup: CDR1 SGHRS, CDR2 YFSETQ. The CDR3 sequence is CASSLNTNYEQYF. Here the CDR3 DNA reads TGCGCCAGCAGCTTGAACACGAACTACGAGCAGTACTTC.

This sequence joins TRBV21-1 and TRBJ2-7; the listed D gene, TRBD2, was not tested against the DNA. TRBV21-1 is classified as a pseudogene. This CDR3 is built from 20 residues. CDR3 nucleotides: TGTGCCAGCAGCATCTTAGGCCGAGGACGGGAGCACCCCCTGAACTACGAGCAGTACTTC. Its translation: CASSILGRGREHPLNYEQYF.

V usage is TRBV29-1 and J usage is TRBJ2-5; D call uncertain. CDR1 and CDR2 (germline): SQVTM, ANQGSEA. The germline V and J ends were trimmed by 0 bases and 3 bases, with 8 bases remaining between them. The CDR3 is 13 amino acids. The CDR3 sequence: CSVEDPFEETQYF. Here the CDR3 DNA reads TGCAGCGTTGAAGATCCTTTTGAAGAGACCCAGTACTTC.

The chain employs TRBV4-3 and TRBJ2-7, with 7 positions matching TRBD1. The CDR3 spans 17 residues. V was pared by 0 bases and J by 0 bases, with 8 bases of the junction left unmatched. Germline V CDR1 and CDR2: LGHNA, YSLEER. Written as DNA, the CDR3 is TGCGCCAGCAGCCAAGACAGATCACAGGGGTTCTCCTACGAGCAGTACTTC. Protein product: CASSQDRSQGFSYEQYF.

J is TRBJ2-1 and V is TRBV6-2 or TRBV6-3; no clear D gene. Trimming left V 5 bases short and J 9 bases short, with 11 bases between. The length of the CDR3 is 12 residues. Looked up from germline, CDR1 is MNHEY and CDR2 is SVGEGT. For the CDR3, the DNA is TGTGCCAGCAGTCTCCGCCCGGGTGAGCAGTTCTTC. This sequence encodes CASSLRPGEQFF.

This clone has a handful of counts. V gene TRBV6-1 combines with J gene TRBJ1-4; the match to TRBD1 covers 7 bases. Losses at the gene ends were 6 bases for V and 4 bases for J; bases not matched to a gene: 5. The CDR3 spans 14 residues. The germline CDR1 and CDR2 sequences are MNHNS and SASEGT. Here the CDR3 DNA reads TGTGCCAGCAGGGGGGGACAGAATAATGAAAAACTGTTTTTT. Translating gives CASRGGQNNEKLFF.

The V gene is TRBV19, the J gene TRBJ2-1; TRBD1 matches 8 bases. The CDR3 contains 15 residues. CDR1 LNHDA and CDR2 SQIVND come from the germline V gene (reference sequence). V trimming: 5 bases; J trimming: 0 bases; junction bases outside the gene matches: 3. CDR3 protein: CASSRTGSSYNEQFF. CDR3 bases: TGTGCCAGTAGTCGGACAGGGAGCTCCTACAATGAGCAGTTCTTC.

This chain links TRBV4-2 with TRBJ2-7, with 7 positions matching TRBD1. The CDR3 runs 15 residues. CDR1 and CDR2 from the germline V gene are LGHNA and YNFKEQ. The V segment lost 1 base and the J segment 4 bases; nucleotides outside the gene matches: 7. CDR3 bases: TGTGCCAGCAGCCAAGCCTGGGACAGCGTTTACGAGCAGTACTTC. Translated: CASSQAWDSVYEQYF.

This chain links TRBV27 with TRBJ1-5, with 9 bases matching TRBD1. V gave up 6 bases and J gave up 5 bases; unmatched junction bases: 2. The CDR3 runs 13 residues. Germline assignment: CDR1 MNHEY and CDR2 SMNVEV (reference sequence). The CDR3: CASSRQGDQPQHF. CDR3 bases: TGTGCCAGCAGCCGACAGGGGGATCAGCCCCAGCATTTT.

This sequence joins TRBV4-1 and TRBJ2-3; 9 bases are shared with TRBD2. This CDR3 has 21 amino acids. Per the germline V gene, CDR1 is MGHRA and CDR2 is YSYEKL. The trim removed 2 bases at V and 2 bases at J, leaving 20 bases unmatched. The CDR3 region has the DNA TGCGCCAGCAGCCAAATTTCGTCCGGGACTAGCCGAATCCAGAACACAGATACGCAGTATTTT. Encoded protein: CASSQISSGTSRIQNTDTQYF.

CDR3 bases: TGTGCCAGCAGCATCACAGGGCTGAACACTGAAGCTTTCTTT. It is translated as CASSITGLNTEAFF. The chain has TRBV13 and TRBJ1-1; D may be TRBD1 (6 bases). This CDR3 spans 14 amino acids. In germline, CDR1 is PRHDT, CDR2 FYEKMQ (reference sequence). Between the trimmed V and J ends, which lost 5 bases and 0 bases, there was a span of 10 bases.

The rearrangement joins TRBV9 to TRBJ1-1; D not resolved. The V gene's germline CDR1 is SGDLS and CDR2 YYNGEE. The V and J ends lost 0 bases and 4 bases respectively, with 7 bases between them. The CDR3 runs 13 residues. The CDR3 loop is CASSVGSGTEAFF. In DNA form, the CDR3 reads TGTGCCAGCAGCGTAGGGAGTGGCACTGAAGCTTTCTTT.